This T cell receptor (beta chain) was profiled in a study of shared T cell receptors in the human thymus. Germline CDR1 and CDR2: MDHEN and SYDVKM. The J segment lost 6 bases and the V segment lost 5 bases, leaving 6 bases of the junction unmatched. The CDR3 is 13 residues long. Using immunoSEQ multiplex PCR, the repertoire was profiled, and TCRdb retains in-frame clones only, with some absent. The sample contains 640,000 or so clones, approximately 87% of which appear only once. These data also formed part of another study, on human thymus T cells. That study adds: Related work showed strongly overlapping thymic repertoires across unrelated individuals.

The chain recombines TRBV28 with TRBJ2-7; 8 bases agree with TRBD1. This TCR came from a boy in the first two years of life with a congenital heart defect. The source material was thymocytes. The CDR3 region has the DNA TGTGCCAGCAGTCAGATCGACAGGGGCGAGCAGTACTTC. Translated: CASSQIDRGEQYF.